This T cell receptor (beta chain) was observed in a study of OX40 agonist ivuxolimab in advanced cancers. The method was immunoSEQ multiplex PCR; TCRdb's version includes in-frame clones alone and lacks a portion of them. Of roughly 20,000 clones listed, around 70% are singletons. The sample in question was CD4+ or CD8+ T cells sorted from blood, obtained in a trial of the OX40 agonist ivuxolimab. The source of this sequence is an adult with an advanced solid tumor such as melanoma, head and neck, liver or kidney cancer.

The CDR3 region has the DNA TGTGCCAGCAGCCAAGTCTTAGGTAGGGCTTACAATGAGCAGTTCTTC. Protein sequence: CASSQVLGRAYNEQFF. The J gene is TRBJ2-1, the V gene TRBV4-2; no definite D call. V lost 1 base and J 4 bases, leaving 14 bases between the germline ends. CDR1 and CDR2 (germline): LGHNA, YNFKEQ. The CDR3 sequence is 16 residues long.